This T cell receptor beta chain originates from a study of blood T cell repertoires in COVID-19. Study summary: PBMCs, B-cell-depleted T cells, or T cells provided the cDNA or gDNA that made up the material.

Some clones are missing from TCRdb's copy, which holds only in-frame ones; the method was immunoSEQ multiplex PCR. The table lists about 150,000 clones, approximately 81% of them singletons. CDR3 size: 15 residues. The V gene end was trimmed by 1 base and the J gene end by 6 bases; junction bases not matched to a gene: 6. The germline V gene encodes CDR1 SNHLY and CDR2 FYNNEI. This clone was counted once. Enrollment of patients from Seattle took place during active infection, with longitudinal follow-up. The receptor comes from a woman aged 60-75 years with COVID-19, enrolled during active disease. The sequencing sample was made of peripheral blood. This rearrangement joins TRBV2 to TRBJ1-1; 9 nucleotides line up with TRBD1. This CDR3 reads CASSEERTGVAEAFF. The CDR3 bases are TGTGCCAGCAGTGAAGAAAGGACAGGGGTCGCTGAAGCTTTCTTT.